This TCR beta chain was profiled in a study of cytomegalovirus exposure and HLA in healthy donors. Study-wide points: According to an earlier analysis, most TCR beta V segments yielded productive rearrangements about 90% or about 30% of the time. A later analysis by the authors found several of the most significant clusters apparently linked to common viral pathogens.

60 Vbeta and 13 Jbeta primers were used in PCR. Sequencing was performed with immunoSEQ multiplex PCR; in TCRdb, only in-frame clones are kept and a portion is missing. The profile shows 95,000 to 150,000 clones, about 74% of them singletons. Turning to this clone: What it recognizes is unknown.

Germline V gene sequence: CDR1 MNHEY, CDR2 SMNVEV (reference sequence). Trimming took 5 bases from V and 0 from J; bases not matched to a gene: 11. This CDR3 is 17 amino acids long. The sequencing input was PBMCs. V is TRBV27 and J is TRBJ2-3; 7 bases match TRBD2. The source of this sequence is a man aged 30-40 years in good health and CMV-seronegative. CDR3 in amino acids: CASSPRGLADSTDTQYF. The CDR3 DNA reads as TGTGCCAGCAGTCCAAGGGGCCTAGCGGATAGCACAGATACGCAGTATTTT.